The 29 T cell receptor beta chains below were found in one sample sequenced in a study of T cell changes during pregnancy in multiple sclerosis. The data were produced by immunoSEQ multiplex PCR, yet TCRdb's version contains in-frame clones alone and is incomplete. The table lists about 83,000 clones, roughly 96% of them singletons, with about 1% in the top ten. Sequenced here: peripheral blood, sampled in the second trimester of pregnancy. The receptors stem from a female donor with multiple sclerosis, enrolled in a pregnancy study.

The V gene is TRBV19, the J gene TRBJ2-7; 7 nucleotides line up with TRBD1. Trimming removed 1 base from V and 3 bases from J; junction bases left unmatched: 3. The germline CDR1 and CDR2 sequences are LNHDA and SQIVND (reference sequence). The CDR3 sequence is 14 residues long. The CDR3 sequence is CASSIGGQLYEQYF. The CDR3, as DNA: TGTGCCAGTAGTATAGGGGGACAGCTCTACGAGCAGTACTTC. Full variable domain (remainder filled in from reference TRBV19 and TRBJ2-7): DGGITQSPKYLFRKEGQNVTLSCEQNLNHDAMYWYRQDPGQGLRLIYYSQIVNDFQKGDIAEGYSVSREKKESFPLTVTSAQKNPTAFYLCASSIGGQLYEQYFGPGTRLTVT.

This chain uses TRBV14 with TRBJ2-7; D perhaps matches TRBD2 (5 bases). Per the germline V gene, CDR1 is SGHDN and CDR2 is FVKESK. Trimming removed 1 base at V and 3 bases at J, with 13 bases between. The CDR3 is 15 residues long. CDR3 protein: CASSQGGFGYYEQYF. The CDR3 DNA reads TGTGCCAGCAGCCAAGGCGGGTTTGGGTACTACGAGCAGTACTTC.

This chain uses TRBV14 with TRBJ1-2; no definite D call. The CDR3 extends over 13 amino acids. CDR1 is SGHDN, CDR2 FVKESK, per germline. Trimming took off 1 base at V and 7 bases at J, with 10 bases between the two ends. CDR3 protein: CASSQALYAGYTF. DNA of the CDR3: TGTGCCAGCAGCCAAGCCCTCTACGCTGGCTACACCTTC.

The chain joins TRBV4-3 to TRBJ1-4; D ambiguous. The CDR3 covers 14 residues. Germline CDR1 reads LGHNA; CDR2 reads YSLEER. V was clipped by 4 bases and J by 0 bases, with 6 bases between them. The CDR3: CASSPDATNEKLFF. CDR3 nucleotide sequence: TGCGCCAGCAGCCCAGACGCAACTAATGAAAAACTGTTTTTT.

The V and J genes are TRBV30 and TRBJ2-7; a possible D gene is TRBD2 (5 bases). This CDR3 is built from 13 residues. From germline, CDR1 is GTSNPN and CDR2 SVGIG (reference sequence). V lost 2 bases to trimming and J lost 1 base, with 9 bases between them. The CDR3 region is CAWSPRESYEQYF. The CDR3, as DNA: TGTGCCTGGAGTCCGAGGGAGTCCTACGAGCAGTACTTC.

The chain uses TRBV27 and TRBJ2-2, with 14 bases that match TRBD2. V gave up 4 bases and J gave up 4 bases; unmatched junction bases: 2. Per germline, CDR1 MNHEY and CDR2 SMNVEV (reference sequence). CDR3 length: 16 residues. CDR3 DNA: TGTGCCAGCAGTTCCGGGACTAGCGGGAGCACCGGGGAGCTGTTTTTT. Translating gives CASSSGTSGSTGELFF.

The J gene is TRBJ1-2, the V gene TRBV18; 12 nucleotides match TRBD1. The CDR3 loop spans 17 amino acids. Germline V gene data show CDR1 as KGHSH and CDR2 as LQKENI. The V gene end was trimmed by 3 bases and the J gene end by 1 base; junction bases not matched to a gene: 6. CDR3 sequence reads: CASSPGQGALGNYGYTF. The CDR3 nucleotides are TGTGCCAGCTCACCGGGACAGGGGGCCCTGGGTAACTATGGCTACACCTTC.

CDR3 bases: TGTGCCAGCAGCTTATCCCCGACTAGCACAGATACGCAGTATTTT. Its translation: CASSLSPTSTDTQYF. The V call is TRBV11-3, the J call TRBJ2-3; the D is unclear. Germline V gives CDR1 SGHNT, CDR2 YENEEA. Between the trimmed V and J ends, which lost 2 bases and 0 bases, there was a span of 9 bases. The CDR3 totals 15 residues.

The chain uses TRBV5-1 and TRBJ2-2; 9 nucleotides match TRBD1. Germline V CDR1 and CDR2: SGHRS, YFSETQ. The junction had 17 bases not matched to a gene; V was cut back by 4 bases and J by 4 bases. This CDR3 has 19 residues. This CDR3 reads CASSKYRDREMLGTGELFF. CDR3 nucleotides: TGCGCCAGCAGCAAATACCGGGACAGGGAGATGTTGGGCACCGGGGAGCTGTTTTTT.

This clone was counted once. The J gene is TRBJ2-1, the V gene TRBV19; TRBD2 matches at 11 bases. J gave up 4 bases and V 6 bases, and 11 bases lay outside the gene matches. This CDR3 has 17 residues. CDR1 and CDR2 from the germline V gene are LNHDA and SQIVND (reference sequence). The CDR3 sequence: CASSLSLGTSGYNEQFF. CDR3 bases: TGTGCCAGTAGCCTTTCACTCGGGACTAGCGGATACAATGAGCAGTTCTTC.

In nucleotides, the CDR3 is TGTGCCAGCAGTTCAGACTACGGGAGGGCCAGTTTTGAGGAAGAGACCCAGTACTTC. Protein sequence: CASSSDYGRASFEEETQYF. This chain connects TRBV7-2 to TRBJ2-5; TRBD2 matches at 8 bases. Trimming cost V 6 bases and J 3 bases; bases outside gene matches: 21. The CDR3 has 19 residues. The germline V gene has CDR1 SGHTA and CDR2 FQGNSA.

V is TRBV5-1 and J is TRBJ1-2; D is unclear. With 4 bases removed from V and 8 bases from J, the gap between germline ends came to 21 bases. CDR1 and CDR2 from the germline V gene are SGHRS and YFSETQ. This CDR3 spans 15 amino acids. CDR3 amino acids: CASSESMAVLWGYTF. The CDR3 DNA reads as TGCGCCAGCAGCGAAAGTATGGCGGTGTTGTGGGGCTACACCTTC. Combining the CDR3 with reference TRBV5-1 and TRBJ1-2 gives the whole variable domain KAGVTQTPRYLIKTRGQQVTLSCSPISGHRSVSWYQQTPGQGLQFLFEYFSETQRNKGNFPGRFSGRQFSNSRSEMNVSTLELGDSALYLCASSESMAVLWGYTFGSGTRLTVV.

V usage is TRBV19 and J usage is TRBJ2-7; D not certain. CDR3 length: 14 amino acids. CDR1 is LNHDA, CDR2 SQIVND, per germline (reference sequence). Trimming removed 3 bases from V and 0 bases from J, with 9 bases in between. The CDR3, as DNA: TGTGCCAGTAGTATGGGCATGAGCTCCTACGAGCAGTACTTC. This translates into CASSMGMSSYEQYF.

V gene TRBV29-1 combines with J gene TRBJ2-3, with 7 positions matching TRBD2. V lost 5 bases to trimming and J lost 3 bases; unmatched junction nucleotides: 8. Per germline, CDR1 SQVTM and CDR2 ANQGSEA. The CDR3 runs to 14 residues. The CDR3 loop is CSVSGGRVTDTQYF. The CDR3 DNA is TGCAGCGTTTCAGGCGGGAGAGTAACAGATACGCAGTATTTT.

The chain links TRBV2 to TRBJ2-6; 7 positions match TRBD2. In germline, CDR1 is SNHLY, CDR2 FYNNEI. V shed 6 bases, J shed 1 base, and the junction held 21 bases outside the gene matches. There are 21 residues in the CDR3. CDR3 protein: CASRAGYFLREEESGANVLTF. In nucleotides, the CDR3 is TGTGCCAGCAGGGCAGGGTACTTTTTACGGGAGGAGGAATCTGGGGCCAACGTCCTGACTTTC. The complete variable domain, with remaining parts taken from reference TRBV2 and TRBJ2-6, reads EPEVTQTPSHQVTQMGQEVILRCVPISNHLYFYWYRQILGQKVEFLVSFYNNEISEKSEIFDDQFSVERPDGSNFTLKIRSTKLEDSAMYFCASRAGYFLREEESGANVLTFGAGSRLTVL.

This clone was seen just once. The rearrangement joins TRBV5-1 to TRBJ2-1, with 7 nucleotides matching TRBD2. The CDR3 consists of 15 residues. V gave up 2 bases and J gave up 3 bases; unmatched junction bases: 5. CDR1 and CDR2 from the germline V gene are SGHRS and YFSETQ. The CDR3: CASSFGAGNYNEQFF. The CDR3 DNA is TGCGCCAGCAGCTTTGGAGCGGGGAACTACAATGAGCAGTTCTTC.

CDR3 amino acids: CASSLARESQETQYF. The CDR3 coding sequence is TGTGCCAGCAGCTTAGCCCGGGAGTCCCAAGAGACCCAGTACTTC. The J gene is TRBJ2-5, the V gene TRBV13; D may be TRBD2 (6 bases). The CDR3 spans 15 residues. Germline loops: CDR1 PRHDT, CDR2 FYEKMQ (reference sequence). The germline V and J ends were trimmed by 1 base and 1 base, with 10 bases remaining between them.

The CDR3 here is CASSQVDLGLAGGGEQFF. The CDR3 DNA is TGCGCCAGCAGCCAAGTCGACCTGGGACTAGCGGGAGGTGGTGAGCAGTTCTTC. This sequence joins TRBV4-1 and TRBJ2-1, with 15 bases aligning to TRBD2. The CDR3 has 18 residues. Germline trimming cut 1 base from V and 9 bases from J; bases unmatched to any gene: 10. Germline V lookup: CDR1 MGHRA, CDR2 YSYEKL.

This CDR3 is CASREDSLSGNTIYF. CDR3 bases: TGTGCCAGCAGGGAGGACAGCCTCTCTGGAAACACCATATATTTT. This rearrangement joins TRBV2 to TRBJ1-3; a weak D match, TRBD1 (6 bases). Germline loops: CDR1 SNHLY, CDR2 FYNNEI. V was trimmed by 6 bases and J by 0 bases, leaving 12 bases between them. This CDR3 is built from 15 residues. The variable domain in full, with the rest retrieved from reference TRBV2 and TRBJ1-3, is EPEVTQTPSHQVTQMGQEVILRCVPISNHLYFYWYRQILGQKVEFLVSFYNNEISEKSEIFDDQFSVERPDGSNFTLKIRSTKLEDSAMYFCASREDSLSGNTIYFGEGSWLTVV.

This chain links TRBV7-3 with TRBJ2-7; D is possibly TRBD2 (5 bases). Trimming cost V 6 bases and J 0 bases, with 9 bases left between them. CDR3 length: 13 amino acids. Per the germline V gene, CDR1 is SGHTA and CDR2 is FQGTGA. CDR3: CASSLASSYEQYF. The CDR3 coding sequence is TGTGCCAGCAGTCTAGCAAGCTCCTACGAGCAGTACTTC.

This rearrangement joins TRBV5-1 to TRBJ1-1; 7 nucleotides agree with TRBD1. With V trimmed by 5 bases and J by 4 bases, 5 bases remained unmatched. The CDR3 has 13 residues. The germline CDR1 and CDR2 sequences are SGHRS and YFSETQ. CDR3 nucleotide sequence: TGCGCCAGCAGTCCTTCAGGGGGCACTGAAGCTTTCTTT. Encoded protein: CASSPSGGTEAFF.

The chain joins TRBV5-1 to TRBJ2-1; 7 nucleotides agree with TRBD1. V lost 3 bases and J lost 4; bases outside the gene matches: 4. This CDR3 comprises 14 residues. The germline CDR1 and CDR2 sequences are SGHRS and YFSETQ. The CDR3 spells CASSSGQTYNEQFF. The DNA for the CDR3 is TGCGCCAGCAGCTCGGGACAGACGTACAATGAGCAGTTCTTC.

The genes are TRBV28 and TRBJ1-5; tentatively, D is TRBD1 (6 bases). Germline V gene lookup returns CDR1 MDHEN and CDR2 SYDVKM. The CDR3 is 15 residues long. V was trimmed by 2 bases and J by 1 base, leaving 9 bases between them. Here the CDR3 DNA reads TGTGCCAGCAGTTTAGCGGGGGCCAGCAATCAGCCCCAGCATTTT. Protein product: CASSLAGASNQPQHF. The full variable domain, completed using reference TRBV28 and TRBJ1-5, is DVKVTQSSRYLVKRTGEKVFLECVQDMDHENMFWYRQDPGLGLRLIYFSYDVKMKEKGDIPEGYSVSREKKERFSLILESASTNQTSMYLCASSLAGASNQPQHFGDGTRLSIL.

This chain connects TRBV19 to TRBJ1-5; tentatively, D is TRBD1 (6 bases). V lost 2 bases to trimming and J lost 1 base, with 6 bases between them. The germline gives CDR1 LNHDA, CDR2 SQIVND (reference sequence). This CDR3 contains 14 residues. The CDR3 loop is CASSIRGSNQPQHF. The CDR3 bases are TGTGCCAGTAGTATAAGGGGGAGCAATCAGCCCCAGCATTTT.

The chain links TRBV4-2 to TRBJ1-1; TRBD1 matches 8 bases. The CDR3 is 15 amino acids. Per the germline V gene, CDR1 is LGHNA and CDR2 is YNFKEQ. V lost 0 bases, J lost 1 base, and 1 base stayed unmatched. CDR3 nucleotides: TGTGCCAGCAGCCAAGATGGGACAGGGAACACTGAAGCTTTCTTT. It yields the protein CASSQDGTGNTEAFF.

The genes are TRBV29-1 and TRBJ1-2; D is perhaps TRBD1 (6 bases). This CDR3 spans 12 amino acids. The V end was cut by 5 bases, the J end by 4 bases, with 11 bases between. The V gene's germline CDR1 is SQVTM and CDR2 ANQGSEA. In DNA form, the CDR3 reads TGCAGCGTTTCCACAGGGCGCTATGGCTACACCTTC. This codes for CSVSTGRYGYTF.

The rearrangement joins TRBV7-6 to TRBJ1-1; possibly TRBD1 for D (6 bases). Germline V gene data show CDR1 as SGHVS and CDR2 as FNYEAQ. The CDR3 sequence is 12 residues long. The V end lost 1 base, the J end lost 8 bases, and 8 bases lay between the germline ends. DNA for the CDR3: TGTGCCAGCAGCTTAGGCACAGGGGAAGCTTTCTTT. This translates into CASSLGTGEAFF.

V gene TRBV6-1 combines with J gene TRBJ2-6; a weak D match, TRBD1 (5 bases). Trimming cost V 5 bases and J 0 bases, with 5 bases left between them. This CDR3 has 14 residues. Germline CDR1 MNHNS, CDR2 SASEGT. The CDR3 region has the DNA TGTGCCAGCAGTCAGGGCTCTGGGGCCAACGTCCTGACTTTC. Protein product: CASSQGSGANVLTF.

CDR3 DNA: TGTGCCAGCAGTCCGCGTGACTACACCACGGAATACGAGCAGTACTTC. Amino acids: CASSPRDYTTEYEQYF. The rearrangement joins TRBV28 to TRBJ2-7; D possibly corresponds to TRBD2 (5 bases). Trimming stripped 5 bases from V and 4 bases from J, with 21 bases between. Germline loops: CDR1 MDHEN, CDR2 SYDVKM. The CDR3 sequence is 16 residues long.